The TCR beta chain described here comes from a study of blood T cell repertoires in COVID-19. For the study at large: The origin of the acute and convalescent COVID-19 samples was the United States, Italy and Spain.

Individuals drawn from about 26 US areas were roughly 18 to 89 years old. This CDR3 contains 14 residues. Germline V gene sequence: CDR1 SNHLY, CDR2 FYNNEI. V lost 4 bases and J lost 7; bases outside the gene matches: 5. Original processing methods: Reference gene primer amplification gave estimated nucleated cell counts. This table comes from immunoSEQ multiplex PCR, and its TCRdb copy is limited to in-frame clones, with some not included. That table supplies the V and J calls and clone size; D and trimming were determined from the DNA. The data contain approximately 210,000 clones, 89% of them singletons.

The J gene is TRBJ1-5, the V gene TRBV2; TRBD1 agrees at 9 bases. The source of this sequence is a woman between 18 and 29 years old who had recovered from COVID-19. The sample comprised PBMCs or T cells enriched from blood (not recorded which). The CDR3 is CASSGDREIQPQHF. The DNA of the CDR3 is TGTGCCAGCAGTGGGGACAGGGAAATACAGCCCCAGCATTTT. The variable domain in full, completed from reference TRBV2 and TRBJ1-5, reads EPEVTQTPSHQVTQMGQEVILRCVPISNHLYFYWYRQILGQKVEFLVSFYNNEISEKSEIFDDQFSVERPDGSNFTLKIRSTKLEDSAMYFCASSGDREIQPQHFGDGTRLSIL.